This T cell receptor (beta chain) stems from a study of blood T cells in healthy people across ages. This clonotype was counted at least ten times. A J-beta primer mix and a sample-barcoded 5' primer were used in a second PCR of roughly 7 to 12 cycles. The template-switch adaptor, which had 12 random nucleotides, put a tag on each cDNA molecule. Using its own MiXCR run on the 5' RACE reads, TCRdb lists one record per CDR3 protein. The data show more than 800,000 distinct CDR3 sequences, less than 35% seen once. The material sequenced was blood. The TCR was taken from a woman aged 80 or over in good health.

For the CDR3, the DNA is TGTGCCACCATGGGGGAATTAGATGAGCAGTTCTTC. It yields the protein CATMGELDEQFF. The V call is TRBV24-1, the J call TRBJ2-1; D tentatively fits TRBD1 or TRBD2 (5 bases each). V lost 8 bases and J 8 bases, leaving 12 bases between the germline ends. This CDR3 is built from 12 residues. Germline loops: CDR1 KGHDR, CDR2 SFDVKD.